This T cell receptor beta chain derives from a study of T cell clonotyping in hematopoietic cell transplantation. Whole-study results and caveats: Without cell sorting, CD4 versus CD8 contributions remain unresolved. Pathologically expanded recipient clonotypes increased progressively from day 30 to day 180 as diversity fell. Few recipient clonotypes overlapped donors; over 95% were de novo at given depth.

V was shortened by 0 bases and J by 7 bases, with 4 bases between the two germline ends. Germline V gene lookup returns CDR1 LGHNA and CDR2 YNFKEQ. CDR3 length equals 12 residues. This clone appeared a few times. No antigen is known for it. Method: immunoSEQ multiplex PCR; TCRdb's copy keeps in-frame clones and lacks some. The data contain 16,000 or so clones, 60% to 75% of them seen just once; the ten biggest clones take up more than 9%. This chain connects TRBV4-2 to TRBJ1-5; D remains unclear. The receptor's source is a woman aged 55-69 years in good health. Some clones in this sample may be carry-over from other donors' samples. Sequenced material: peripheral blood mononuclear cells. The CDR3 DNA is TGTGCCAGCAGCCAAGATTGGCAGCCCCAGCATTTT. Translation gives CASSQDWQPQHF.